This TCR beta chain was recorded in a study of cytomegalovirus exposure and HLA in healthy donors. General study findings and limits: Excluded: some indistinguishable V segments such as TRBV6-2 and TRBV6-3.

The PCR used 60 Vbeta and 13 Jbeta primers. Generated by immunoSEQ multiplex PCR, the TCRdb table keeps only in-frame clones and is missing some. Among under 150,000 clones listed, 8.5% to 10% were seen once. This clone appeared a few times. Its specificity is not known. The germline V gene encodes CDR1 GTSNPN and CDR2 SVGIG (reference sequence). This CDR3 contains 14 residues. Between the trimmed V and J ends, which lost 2 bases and 0 bases, there was a span of 8 bases. Sequencing was performed on PBMCs. The sequence was obtained from a man between 25 and 39 years old in good health and CMV-seronegative. V usage is TRBV30 and J usage is TRBJ2-1; a weak D match, TRBD1 (6 bases). The CDR3 coding sequence is TGTGCCTGGAGTCTACAGGGCTCCTACAATGAGCAGTTCTTC. It codes for CAWSLQGSYNEQFF.